The source of this T cell receptor (beta chain) is a study of blood T cell repertoires in COVID-19. As for the study in general: Spain, Italy and the United States supplied samples that represented acute and convalescent COVID-19. PBMCs, B-cell-depleted T cells, or T cells were the source of the cDNA or gDNA that made up the material.

Trimming removed 10 bases at V and 9 bases at J, with 13 bases between. This CDR3 has 11 amino acids. In the original workflow: Quantification of nucleated cells was approximated via reference gene primer amplification. The data were produced by immunoSEQ multiplex PCR, yet TCRdb's version contains in-frame clones alone and is incomplete. The V and J calls and clone size were taken over from that table, and D and trimming were inferred from the DNA. Here the sample spans 50,000 to 70,000 clones, around 83% being singletons. The source material was peripheral blood. The chain uses TRBV12-3 or TRBV12-4 and TRBJ2-4, with D maybe TRBD2 (5 bases). The origin of this receptor is an older woman with acute or convalescent COVID-19. The CDR3 sequence: CAIQERTIQYF. Written as DNA, the CDR3 is TGTGCCATCCAGGAGCGGACCATTCAGTACTTC.